These 13 T cell receptor beta chains came from one sample sequenced in a study of T cells after posttransplantation cyclophosphamide. Using immunoSEQ multiplex PCR, the repertoire was profiled, and TCRdb retains in-frame clones only, with some absent. In the table there are about 52,000 clones, under 95% of which are singletons. Material for sequencing was PBMCs. These TCRs come from a young woman in good health and a related stem cell transplant donor.

The J gene is TRBJ2-2, the V gene TRBV18; D is perhaps TRBD1 (6 bases). The germline gives CDR1 KGHSH, CDR2 LQKENI. The CDR3 loop spans 16 amino acids. V was pared by 0 bases and J by 4 bases, with 12 bases between. The CDR3 is CASSPPQGWSTGELFF. CDR3 DNA sequence: TGTGCCAGCTCACCACCGCAGGGGTGGAGCACCGGGGAGCTGTTTTTT.

The chain uses TRBV11-2 and TRBJ2-5; 8 bases match TRBD1. Germline CDR1 SGHAT, CDR2 FQNNGV. The CDR3 has 16 amino acids. Trimming took 6 bases from V and 4 from J; bases not matched to a gene: 13. The CDR3 bases are TGTGCCAGCAGGCCTATAACAGGGGGAAAAGGAGAGACCCAGTACTTC. This encodes CASRPITGGKGETQYF.

CDR3 region: CASSLVAGATDTQYF. The CDR3 DNA reads TGCGCCAGCAGCTTGGTCGCGGGGGCCACAGATACGCAGTATTTT. The chain uses TRBV5-1 and TRBJ2-3; TRBD2 is a possible D gene (7 bases). Trimming pared 0 bases from V and 2 bases from J, leaving 10 bases between. Per germline, CDR1 SGHRS and CDR2 YFSETQ. The CDR3 consists of 15 residues.

This clone was picked up one time. The CDR3 reads CASSTGGQGRDTQYF. The CDR3 region has the DNA TGTGCCAGCAGTACCGGGGGACAGGGGCGGGATACGCAGTATTTT. This sequence joins TRBV28 and TRBJ2-3; 10 bases map to TRBD1. Germline V lookup: CDR1 MDHEN, CDR2 SYDVKM. J lost 6 bases, V lost 5 bases, and 8 bases had no gene match. This CDR3 comprises 15 residues.

V is TRBV7-9 and J is TRBJ2-3, with 10 positions matching TRBD2. This CDR3 is 16 amino acids long. V trimming: 2 bases; J trimming: 1 base; junction bases outside the gene matches: 3. Looked up from germline, CDR1 is SEHNR and CDR2 is FQNEAQ (reference sequence). The CDR3 DNA reads TGTGCCAGCAGCTTATCCCTAGCGGGGGGCACAGATACGCAGTATTTT. This codes for CASSLSLAGGTDTQYF.

This clone appeared a few times. This specimen includes other DNA sequences encoding the same CDR3. The chain carries TRBV19 and TRBJ2-7, with unresolved D. Germline values: CDR1 LNHDA, CDR2 SQIVND (reference sequence). V was shortened by 0 bases and J by 2 bases, with 5 bases between the two germline ends. The CDR3 totals 13 residues. This CDR3 reads CASSIDSTYEQYF. The CDR3 nucleotides read TGTGCCAGTAGTATAGACAGTACCTACGAGCAGTACTTC.

The gene calls are TRBV18 and TRBJ2-5; D unclear. The germline CDR1 and CDR2 sequences are KGHSH and LQKENI. The length of the CDR3 is 13 residues. V shed 3 bases and J shed 7 bases, with 12 bases lying between them. The CDR3 sequence: CASSPVGPGTQYF. DNA for the CDR3: TGTGCCAGCTCACCTGTCGGTCCGGGGACCCAGTACTTC.

This clone has only a few counts. The gene calls are TRBV14 and TRBJ2-2; no clear D. V gave up 1 base and J gave up 0 bases, with 6 bases separating them. The germline gives CDR1 SGHDN, CDR2 FVKESK. This CDR3 is built from 15 residues. The CDR3: CASSQVRANTGELFF. The CDR3 DNA sequence: TGTGCCAGCAGCCAAGTACGGGCGAACACCGGGGAGCTGTTTTTT.

The chain couples TRBV7-7 to TRBJ2-1, with D possibly being TRBD1 (5 bases). Germline V gene lookup returns CDR1 SSHAT and CDR2 FNYEAQ (reference sequence). The CDR3 has 12 amino acids. V lost 6 bases and J 6 bases, leaving 9 bases between the germline ends. CDR3 protein: CASRGPGNEQFF. In DNA, the CDR3 is TGTGCCAGCAGGGGGCCGGGCAATGAGCAGTTCTTC.

This chain links TRBV27 with TRBJ2-1; 9 nucleotides match TRBD2. V shed 4 bases and J 2 bases; nucleotides not matched to a gene: 6. Germline CDR1 and CDR2: MNHEY and SMNVEV (reference sequence). This CDR3 contains 16 residues. This CDR3 is CASSSGLAVPYNEQFF. The CDR3 DNA sequence: TGTGCCAGCAGTTCGGGACTAGCAGTACCCTACAATGAGCAGTTCTTC.

This sequence joins TRBV7-9 and TRBJ2-1, with 8 bases identical to TRBD2. The CDR3 totals 13 residues. CDR1 and CDR2 from the germline V gene are SEHNR and FQNEAQ (reference sequence). V was clipped by 6 bases and J by 7 bases; unmatched bases: 5. For the CDR3, the DNA is TGTGCCAGCAGGCCGGGAGGGGAGAATGAGCAGTTCTTC. Translating gives CASRPGGENEQFF.

This clone came up once. J is TRBJ1-4 and V is TRBV5-6, with D perhaps matching TRBD1 (6 bases). From germline, CDR1 is SGHDT and CDR2 YYEEEE. The length of the CDR3 is 14 residues. Between the trimmed V and J ends, which lost 1 base and 5 bases, there was a span of 9 bases. The DNA for the CDR3 is TGTGCCAGCAGCTTGTCCGGGACAAATGAAAAACTGTTTTTT. Protein product: CASSLSGTNEKLFF.

The V and J genes are TRBV7-2 and TRBJ2-3, with TRBD2 matching 12 bases. Germline lookup yields CDR1 SGHTA and CDR2 FQGNSA. The J segment lost 1 base and the V segment lost 5 bases, leaving 4 bases of the junction unmatched. The CDR3 has 16 amino acids. The CDR3 coding sequence is TGTGCCAGCAGCCGACGACTAGCGGGGGGCACAGATACGCAGTATTTT. Translation: CASSRRLAGGTDTQYF.